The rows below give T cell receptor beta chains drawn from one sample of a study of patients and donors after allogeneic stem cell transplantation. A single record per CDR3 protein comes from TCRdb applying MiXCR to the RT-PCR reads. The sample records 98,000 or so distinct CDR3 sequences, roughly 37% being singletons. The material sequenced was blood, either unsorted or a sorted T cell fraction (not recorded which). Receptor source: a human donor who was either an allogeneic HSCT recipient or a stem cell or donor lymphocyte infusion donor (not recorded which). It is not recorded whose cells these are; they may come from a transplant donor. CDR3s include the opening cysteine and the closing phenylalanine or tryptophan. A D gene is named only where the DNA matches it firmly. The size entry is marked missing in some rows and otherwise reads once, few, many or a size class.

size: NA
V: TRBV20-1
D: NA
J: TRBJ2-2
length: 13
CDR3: CSAIGRGTGELFF
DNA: TGCAGTGCCATAGGACGGGGCACCGGGGAGCTGTTTTTT

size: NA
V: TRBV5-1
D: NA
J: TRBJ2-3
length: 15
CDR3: CASSFQGLGTDTQYF
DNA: TGCGCCAGCAGCTTCCAGGGGTTGGGCACAGATACGCAGTATTTT

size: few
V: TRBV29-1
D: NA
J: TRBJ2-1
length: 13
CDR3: CSVEGRTFNEQFF
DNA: TGCAGCGTTGAAGGCAGGACCTTTAATGAGCAGTTCTTC

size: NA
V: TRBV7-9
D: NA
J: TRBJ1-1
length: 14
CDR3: CASSDRTENTEAFF
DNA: TGTGCCAGCAGCGACAGGACGGAAAACACTGAAGCTTTCTTT

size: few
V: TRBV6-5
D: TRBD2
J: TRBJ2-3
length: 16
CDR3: CASSYEPGLATDTQYF
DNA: TGTGCCAGCAGTTACGAACCGGGACTAGCTACAGATACGCAGTATTTT

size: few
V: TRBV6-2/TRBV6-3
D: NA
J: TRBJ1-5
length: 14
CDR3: CASSVDYSNQPQHF
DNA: TGTGCCAGCAGTGTGGATTATAGCAATCAGCCCCAGCATTTT

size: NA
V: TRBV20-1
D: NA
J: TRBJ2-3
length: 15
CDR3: CSARGHRASTDTQYF
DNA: TGCAGTGCTCGGGGCCACAGGGCGAGCACAGATACGCAGTATTTT

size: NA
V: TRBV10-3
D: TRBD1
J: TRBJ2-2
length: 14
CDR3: CATRQGVDTGELFF
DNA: TGTGCCACCCGACAGGGAGTGGACACCGGGGAGCTGTTTTTT

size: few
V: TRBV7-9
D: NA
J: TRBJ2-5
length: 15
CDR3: CASSLGLAAQETQYF
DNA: TGTGCCAGCAGCTTAGGGTTAGCGGCTCAAGAGACCCAGTACTTC

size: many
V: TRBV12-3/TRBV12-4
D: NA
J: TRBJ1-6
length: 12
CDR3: CASSLRNSPLHF
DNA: TGTGCCAGCAGTTTGAGGAATTCACCCCTCCACTTT

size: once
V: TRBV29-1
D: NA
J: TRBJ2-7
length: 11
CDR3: CSVAVGGQQYF
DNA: TGCAGCGTAGCCGTTGGTGGACAGCAGTACTTC

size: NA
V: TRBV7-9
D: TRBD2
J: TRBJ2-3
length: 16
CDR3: CASSLSGTRGSDTQYF
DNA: TGTGCCAGCAGCTTATCCGGGACTAGGGGTTCAGATACGCAGTATTTT

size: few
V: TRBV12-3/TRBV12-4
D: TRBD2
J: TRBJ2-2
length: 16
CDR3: CASSFRLAGGHGELFF
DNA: TGTGCCAGCAGTTTCCGACTAGCGGGAGGGCACGGGGAGCTGTTTTTT

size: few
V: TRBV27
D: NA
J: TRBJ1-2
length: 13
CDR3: CASSLKWGRRLTF
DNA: TGTGCCAGCAGTCTAAAATGGGGACGGCGGCTCACCTTC

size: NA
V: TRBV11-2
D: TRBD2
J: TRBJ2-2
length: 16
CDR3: CASSKERELGTGELFF
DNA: TGTGCCAGCAGCAAAGAGCGGGAGTTGGGAACCGGGGAGCTGTTTTTT

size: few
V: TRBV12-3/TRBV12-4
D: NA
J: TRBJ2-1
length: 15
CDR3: CASSLGESSYNEQFF
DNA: TGTGCCAGCAGTTTAGGGGAGAGCTCCTACAATGAGCAGTTCTTC

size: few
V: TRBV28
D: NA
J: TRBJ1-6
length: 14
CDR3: CASRVGRPNSPLHF
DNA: TGTGCCAGCAGGGTAGGGAGACCCAATTCACCCCTCCACTTT

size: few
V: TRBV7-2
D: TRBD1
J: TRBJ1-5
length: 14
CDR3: CASSYRQGSQPQHF
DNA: TGTGCCAGCAGCTATCGACAGGGAAGTCAGCCCCAGCATTTT